The rows below give T cell receptor beta chains drawn from one sample of a study of blood T cells in healthy people across ages. TCRdb independently ran MiXCR on the 5' RACE reads; one entry per CDR3 protein. The table has some 890,000 distinct CDR3 sequences, around 29% seen once. The same data also went into a second study, on T cells of mothers and their children.

Sequencing was performed on blood. All receptors derive from a woman between 40 and 55 years old in good health. The CDR3 runs from the conserved cysteine through the conserved F or W. The D gene is left open where the match is weak. The size field is filled for only some rows; it gives once, few, many or a size class.

CASIAGGSNEQFF TGTGCCAGCATTGCTGGAGGGTCCAATGAGCAGTTCTTC TRBV6-2/TRBV6-3 13 - TRBJ2-1 -
CASSLVGADRYEQYF TGTGCCAGCAGCTTAGTGGGCGCGGACCGCTACGAGCAGTACTTC TRBV7-9 15 - TRBJ2-7 few
CATSRDRYGYTF TGTGCCACCAGCAGAGACAGATATGGCTACACCTTC TRBV15 12 - TRBJ1-2 many
CASSRPDRVGAFF TGTGCCAGCAGCCGCCCAGACAGGGTCGGAGCTTTCTTT TRBV11-1 13 TRBD1 TRBJ1-1 -
CATRVGGENTEAFF TGTGCCACCCGTGTCGGGGGAGAGAACACTGAAGCTTTCTTT TRBV24-1 14 - TRBJ1-1 -
CASSSPGPPSYNEQFF TGTGCCAGCAGTTCCCCAGGACCCCCCTCCTACAATGAGCAGTTCTTC TRBV6-6 16 - TRBJ2-1 many
CASSGQVNQPQHF TGTGCCAGCAGCGGACAGGTCAATCAGCCCCAGCATTTT TRBV12-3/TRBV12-4 13 TRBD1 TRBJ1-5 many
CASSPGGSGGAKTQYF TGTGCCAGCAGTCCAGGCGGCAGCGGGGGGGCGAAGACCCAGTACTTC TRBV7-2 16 TRBD2 TRBJ2-5 many
CASSQATLARSTDTQYF TGCGCCAGCAGCCAAGCGACACTAGCGAGGAGCACAGATACGCAGTATTTT TRBV4-3 17 TRBD2 TRBJ2-3 -
CASSFFRGVDEQYF TGTGCCAGCAGTTTCTTCCGGGGAGTCGACGAGCAGTACTTC TRBV12-3/TRBV12-4 14 - TRBJ2-7 few
CASSQEQRAKQFF TGTGCCAGCAGCCAAGAGCAGCGGGCGAAACAGTTCTTC TRBV3-1 13 - TRBJ2-1 -
CASSDRRKDTQYF TGTGCCAGCAGTGACAGACGGAAAGATACGCAGTATTTT TRBV2 13 - TRBJ2-3 many
CASSRVRSSYEQYF TGCGCCAGCAGCCGCGTTAGGAGCTCCTACGAGCAGTACTTC TRBV4-1 14 - TRBJ2-7 -
CASSQEWRNEQFF TGCGCCAGCAGCCAAGAATGGCGTAATGAGCAGTTCTTC TRBV4-1 13 - TRBJ2-1 many
CASSLFQYQPQHF TGTGCCAGCAGCTTATTTCAGTATCAGCCCCAGCATTTT TRBV7-9 13 - TRBJ1-5 -
CASSYTRTGGQETQYF TGTGCCAGCAGTTACACACGGACAGGGGGTCAAGAGACCCAGTACTTC TRBV6-5 16 TRBD1 TRBJ2-5 few
CASTQGLNTGELFF TGTGCCAGCACTCAGGGATTGAACACCGGGGAGCTGTTTTTT TRBV14 14 - TRBJ2-2 -
CASSPQGPCEQYF TGTGCCAGCAGCCCGCAGGGGCCCTGCGAGCAGTACTTC TRBV12-3/TRBV12-4 13 - TRBJ2-7 once
CASSVGLYEQYF TGTGCCAGCAGTGTAGGACTCTACGAGCAGTACTTC TRBV6-1 12 - TRBJ2-7 many
CASSPGFGERGYTF TGTGCCAGCAGCCCAGGTTTCGGGGAGAGGGGCTACACCTTC TRBV4-2 14 - TRBJ1-2 few
CAISAGTGSSYEQYF TGTGCCATCAGTGCCGGGACTGGAAGCTCCTACGAGCAGTACTTC TRBV10-3 15 - TRBJ2-7 few
CASRGVVGNQPQHF TGTGCCAGCAGAGGGGTGGTTGGAAATCAGCCCCAGCATTTT TRBV28 14 - TRBJ1-5 -
CASSSYQGDGGLNGYTF TGTGCCAGCAGCTCATATCAGGGGGACGGGGGGCTAAATGGCTACACCTTC TRBV11-2 17 TRBD1 TRBJ1-2 -
CASSKLAGEQYF TGCGCCAGCAGCAAACTAGCGGGGGAGCAGTACTTC TRBV5-1 12 TRBD2 TRBJ2-7 -